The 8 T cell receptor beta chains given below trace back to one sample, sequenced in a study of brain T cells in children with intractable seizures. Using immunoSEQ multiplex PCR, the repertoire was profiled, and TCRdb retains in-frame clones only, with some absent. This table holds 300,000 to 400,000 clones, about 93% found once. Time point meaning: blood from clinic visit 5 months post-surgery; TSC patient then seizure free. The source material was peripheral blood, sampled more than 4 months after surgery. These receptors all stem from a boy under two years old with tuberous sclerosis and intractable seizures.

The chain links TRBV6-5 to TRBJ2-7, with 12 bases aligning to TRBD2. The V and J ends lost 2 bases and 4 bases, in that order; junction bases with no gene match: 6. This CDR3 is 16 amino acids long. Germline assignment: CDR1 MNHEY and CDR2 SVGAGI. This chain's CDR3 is CASSYLAGGPLYEQYF. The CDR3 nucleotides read TGTGCCAGCAGTTACCTAGCGGGGGGGCCCCTTTACGAGCAGTACTTC.

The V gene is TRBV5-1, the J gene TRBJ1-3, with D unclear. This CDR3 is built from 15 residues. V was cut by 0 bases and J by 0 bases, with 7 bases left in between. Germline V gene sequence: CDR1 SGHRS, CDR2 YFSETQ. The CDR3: CASSLGHLSGNTIYF. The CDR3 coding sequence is TGCGCCAGCAGCTTGGGACACCTCTCTGGAAACACCATATATTTT.

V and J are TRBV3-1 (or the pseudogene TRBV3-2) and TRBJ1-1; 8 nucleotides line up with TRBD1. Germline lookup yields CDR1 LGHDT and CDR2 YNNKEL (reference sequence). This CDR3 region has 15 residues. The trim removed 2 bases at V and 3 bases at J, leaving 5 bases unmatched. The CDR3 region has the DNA TGTGCCAGCAGCCAAAAATGGACAGGGTACACTGAAGCTTTCTTT. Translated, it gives CASSQKWTGYTEAFF.

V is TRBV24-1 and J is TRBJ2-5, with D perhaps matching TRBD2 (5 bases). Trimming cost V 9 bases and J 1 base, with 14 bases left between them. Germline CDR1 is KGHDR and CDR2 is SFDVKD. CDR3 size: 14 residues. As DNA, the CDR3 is TGTGCCACCGTTGGGTCTAGCAGCCAAGAGACCCAGTACTTC. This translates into CATVGSSSQETQYF.

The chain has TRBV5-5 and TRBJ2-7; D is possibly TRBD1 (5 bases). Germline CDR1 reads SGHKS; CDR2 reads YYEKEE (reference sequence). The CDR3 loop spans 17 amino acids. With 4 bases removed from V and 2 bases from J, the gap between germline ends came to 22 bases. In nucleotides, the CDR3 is TGTGCCAGCAGCCTCACCCTCCCTTCGACAGCAGCCTACGAGCAGTACTTC. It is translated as CASSLTLPSTAAYEQYF.

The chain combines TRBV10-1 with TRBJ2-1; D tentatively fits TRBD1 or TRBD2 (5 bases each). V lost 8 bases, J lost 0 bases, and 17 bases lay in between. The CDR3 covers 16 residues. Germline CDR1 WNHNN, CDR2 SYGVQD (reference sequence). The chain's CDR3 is CASPSSGPSSYNEQFF. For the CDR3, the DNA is TGCGCCAGCCCCTCTTCGGGACCTAGCTCCTACAATGAGCAGTTCTTC.

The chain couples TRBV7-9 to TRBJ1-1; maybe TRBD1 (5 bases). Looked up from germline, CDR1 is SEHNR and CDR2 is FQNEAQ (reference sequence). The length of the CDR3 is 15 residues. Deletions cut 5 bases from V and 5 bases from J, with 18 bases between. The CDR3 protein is CASSPIYRPSTEAFF. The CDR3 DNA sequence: TGTGCCAGCAGCCCCATCTACAGGCCATCTACTGAAGCTTTCTTT.

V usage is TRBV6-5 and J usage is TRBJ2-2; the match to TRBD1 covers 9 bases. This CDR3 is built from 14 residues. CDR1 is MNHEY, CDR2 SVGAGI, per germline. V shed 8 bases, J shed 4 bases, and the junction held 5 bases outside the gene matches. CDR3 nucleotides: TGTGCCAGCCACCGGGACAGGGTCACCGGGGAGCTGTTTTTT. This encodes CASHRDRVTGELFF.